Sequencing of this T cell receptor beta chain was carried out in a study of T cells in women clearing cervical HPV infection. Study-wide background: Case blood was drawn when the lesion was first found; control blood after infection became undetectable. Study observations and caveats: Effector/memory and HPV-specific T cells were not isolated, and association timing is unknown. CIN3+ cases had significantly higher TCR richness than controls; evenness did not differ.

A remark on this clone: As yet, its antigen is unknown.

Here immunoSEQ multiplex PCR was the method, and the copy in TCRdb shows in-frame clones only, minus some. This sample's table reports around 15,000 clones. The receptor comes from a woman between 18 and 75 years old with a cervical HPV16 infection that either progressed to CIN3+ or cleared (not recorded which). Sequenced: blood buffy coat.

Incomplete CDR3 DNA: TGCAGTGCTAGAGATCAGTCACTAGCGGGGGGGTACCAAGAGACC. This sequence encodes CSARDQSLAGGYQET. The entire CDR3 sequence reads CSARDQSLAGGYQETQYF. This chain connects TRBV20-1 to TRBJ2-5, with 13 bases identical to TRBD2. The CDR3 is cut off 3 residues early in the read; its end comes from the germline J gene. The CDR3 runs 18 residues. Germline loops: CDR1 DFQATT, CDR2 SNEGSKA (reference sequence). After removal of 0 bases from V and 0 bases from J, the junction contained 7 bases not matched to a gene.